A selection of T cell receptor beta chains follows, all from one sample in a study of somatic mutations in cytotoxic T cells in rheumatoid arthritis. Sequencing was performed with immunoSEQ multiplex PCR; in TCRdb, only in-frame clones are kept and a portion is missing. The table includes about 20,000 clones, about 82% detected once. The sequenced sample consisted of CD8+ T cells sorted from blood. These TCRs come from a woman aged 45 to 65 in good health. CDR3s include the opening cysteine and the closing phenylalanine or tryptophan. A D gene is named only where the DNA matches it firmly. Not all rows give a size; the values are once, few, many and, for expanded clones, a class.

clone_size: NA; d_call: NA; j_call: TRBJ2-3; cdr3_length: 17; v_call: TRBV29-1; cdr3_nt: TGCAGCGTTGAAGATCTAGAGCAGGGACTTAGCACAGATACGCAGTATTTT; cdr3_aa: CSVEDLEQGLSTDTQYF
clone_size: NA; d_call: TRBD1; j_call: TRBJ2-7; cdr3_length: 15; v_call: TRBV4-2; cdr3_nt: TGTGCCAGCAGCCAAGGGACAGGGGATTCCTACGAGCAGTACTTC; cdr3_aa: CASSQGTGDSYEQYF
clone_size: NA; d_call: NA; j_call: TRBJ2-1; cdr3_length: 15; v_call: TRBV10-3; cdr3_nt: TGTGCCATCAGTGAACTTGCGGGACCTTACAATGAGCAGTTCTTC; cdr3_aa: CAISELAGPYNEQFF
clone_size: NA; d_call: TRBD1; j_call: TRBJ1-4; cdr3_length: 14; v_call: TRBV9; cdr3_nt: TGTGCCAGCAGCGCGACAGGGGTTAATGAAAAACTGTTTTTT; cdr3_aa: CASSATGVNEKLFF
clone_size: NA; d_call: NA; j_call: TRBJ2-1; cdr3_length: 13; v_call: TRBV29-1; cdr3_nt: TGCACCGTAAAAAAGGGGGATTACAATGAGCAGTTCTTC; cdr3_aa: CTVKKGDYNEQFF
clone_size: NA; d_call: NA; j_call: TRBJ1-3; cdr3_length: 16; v_call: TRBV19; cdr3_nt: TGTGCCAGTAGTTTCCTGGGACAAACCTCTGGAAACACCATATATTTT; cdr3_aa: CASSFLGQTSGNTIYF
clone_size: NA; d_call: TRBD1; j_call: TRBJ2-5; cdr3_length: 14; v_call: TRBV19; cdr3_nt: TGTGCCAGTAGTATAGGACAGGGGTTGGAGACCCAGTACTTC; cdr3_aa: CASSIGQGLETQYF
clone_size: NA; d_call: NA; j_call: TRBJ2-7; cdr3_length: 15; v_call: TRBV9; cdr3_nt: TGTGCCAGCAGCGTAGCTATGGGGGATTCCCTCGAGCAGTACTTC; cdr3_aa: CASSVAMGDSLEQYF
clone_size: NA; d_call: TRBD2; j_call: TRBJ2-2; cdr3_length: 15; v_call: TRBV9; cdr3_nt: TGTGCCAGCAGCGGAGAGCGGGGGGACACCGGGGAGCTGTTTTTT; cdr3_aa: CASSGERGDTGELFF
clone_size: NA; d_call: TRBD2; j_call: TRBJ2-5; cdr3_length: 15; v_call: TRBV2; cdr3_nt: TGTGCCAGCGACGGACTAGCAGCCGACCAAGAGACCCAGTACTTC; cdr3_aa: CASDGLAADQETQYF
clone_size: NA; d_call: NA; j_call: TRBJ2-5; cdr3_length: 16; v_call: TRBV15; cdr3_nt: TGTGCCACCAGCAGAGATTATGGGGACGGGAGTGAGACCCAGTACTTC; cdr3_aa: CATSRDYGDGSETQYF
clone_size: NA; d_call: NA; j_call: TRBJ1-5; cdr3_length: 14; v_call: TRBV6-1; cdr3_nt: TGTGCCAGCAGTGAAGTCGCGGGGAATCAGCCCCAGCATTTT; cdr3_aa: CASSEVAGNQPQHF
clone_size: once; d_call: NA; j_call: TRBJ2-1; cdr3_length: 14; v_call: TRBV18; cdr3_nt: TGTGCCAGCTCAGAGACAACAGGGATCAATGAGCAGTTCTTC; cdr3_aa: CASSETTGINEQFF
clone_size: NA; d_call: TRBD1; j_call: TRBJ2-7; cdr3_length: 13; v_call: TRBV5-1; cdr3_nt: TGCGCCAGCAGCTGGGACAGGGGGCGGGAGCAGTACTTC; cdr3_aa: CASSWDRGREQYF
clone_size: NA; d_call: TRBD2; j_call: TRBJ2-1; cdr3_length: 15; v_call: TRBV4-2; cdr3_nt: TGTGCCAGCAGCCCACGGAGCGGGGATTACAATGAGCAGTTCTTC; cdr3_aa: CASSPRSGDYNEQFF
clone_size: few; d_call: NA; j_call: TRBJ2-7; cdr3_length: 15; v_call: TRBV6-1; cdr3_nt: TGTGCCAGCAGGAGACAGGATCTAAACTCCTACGAGCAGTACTTC; cdr3_aa: CASRRQDLNSYEQYF
clone_size: NA; d_call: NA; j_call: TRBJ1-1; cdr3_length: 14; v_call: TRBV19; cdr3_nt: TGTGCCAGTAGTATAACAGATGCGAACACTGAAGCTTTCTTT; cdr3_aa: CASSITDANTEAFF
clone_size: few; d_call: NA; j_call: TRBJ1-5; cdr3_length: 12; v_call: TRBV2; cdr3_nt: TGTGCCAGCAGTGATGGCAATCAGCCCCAGCATTTT; cdr3_aa: CASSDGNQPQHF
clone_size: NA; d_call: TRBD2; j_call: TRBJ2-3; cdr3_length: 16; v_call: TRBV11-2; cdr3_nt: TGTGCCAGCAGCTTAGGGGGCGGGGGTAACGCAGATACGCAGTATTTT; cdr3_aa: CASSLGGGGNADTQYF
clone_size: few; d_call: NA; j_call: TRBJ2-3; cdr3_length: 14; v_call: TRBV2; cdr3_nt: TGTGCCAGCAGTGAGGAGGGGGAGGCAGATACGCAGTATTTT; cdr3_aa: CASSEEGEADTQYF
clone_size: NA; d_call: NA; j_call: TRBJ2-1; cdr3_length: 13; v_call: TRBV4-3; cdr3_nt: TGCGCCAGCAGCCAAGGGGGCACCAATGAGCAGTTCTTC; cdr3_aa: CASSQGGTNEQFF
clone_size: NA; d_call: TRBD1; j_call: TRBJ2-5; cdr3_length: 14; v_call: TRBV9; cdr3_nt: TGTGCCAGCAGCGAAGACAGGGGTATAGAGACCCAGTACTTC; cdr3_aa: CASSEDRGIETQYF
clone_size: NA; d_call: NA; j_call: TRBJ2-3; cdr3_length: 15; v_call: TRBV5-3; cdr3_nt: TGTGCCAGAAGCTTGGGGGTGGGGACCACAGATACGCAGTATTTT; cdr3_aa: CARSLGVGTTDTQYF
clone_size: NA; d_call: NA; j_call: TRBJ2-5; cdr3_length: 15; v_call: TRBV5-1; cdr3_nt: TGCGCCAGCAGCTTGGTACCCGGCTCCGGAGAGACCCAGTACTTC; cdr3_aa: CASSLVPGSGETQYF